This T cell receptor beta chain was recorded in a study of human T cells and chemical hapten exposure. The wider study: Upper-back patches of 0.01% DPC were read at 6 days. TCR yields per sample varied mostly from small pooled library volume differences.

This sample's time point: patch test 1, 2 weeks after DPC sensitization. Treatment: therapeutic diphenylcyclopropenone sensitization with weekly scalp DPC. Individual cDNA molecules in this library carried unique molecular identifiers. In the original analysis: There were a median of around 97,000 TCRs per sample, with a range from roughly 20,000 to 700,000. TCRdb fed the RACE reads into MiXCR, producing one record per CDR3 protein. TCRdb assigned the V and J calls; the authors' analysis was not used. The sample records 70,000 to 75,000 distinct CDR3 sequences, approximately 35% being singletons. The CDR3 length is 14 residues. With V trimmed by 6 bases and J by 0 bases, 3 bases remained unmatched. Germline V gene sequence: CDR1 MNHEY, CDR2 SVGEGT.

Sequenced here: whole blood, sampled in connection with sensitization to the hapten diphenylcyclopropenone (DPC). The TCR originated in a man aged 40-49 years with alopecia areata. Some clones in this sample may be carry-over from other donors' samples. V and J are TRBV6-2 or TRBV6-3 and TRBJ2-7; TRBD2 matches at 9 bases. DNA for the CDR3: TGTGCCAGCAGCGGGACTAGCAGCTCCTACGAGCAGTACTTC. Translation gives CASSGTSSSYEQYF.